This T cell receptor beta chain derives from a study of T cell responses to AZD1222 COVID-19 vaccine. Study information: Second-dose schedules of about 4 or about 12 weeks were combined. Study results and caveats: Clonal diversity was possibly underestimated, and white British individuals and females predominated among donors. Along spike, vaccine-associated CD4 TCRs were found throughout, with dominance at 160-218 and 743-854. Two AZD1222 doses significantly raised spike-specific TCR breadth and depth over controls.

The repertoire was sequenced with immunoSEQ multiplex PCR; TCRdb's copy has only in-frame clones and lacks some. The sample consists of 86,000 or so clones, about 92% of them appearing once. The CDR3 has 14 amino acids. Germline V lookup: CDR1 SNHLY, CDR2 FYNNEI. The ends were cut back, 6 bases at V and 2 bases at J, with 8 bases in the middle. In regard to this clone: Its specificity is unknown.

Sample: peripheral blood, taken on day 0 of AZD1222 vaccination. The TCR comes from an adult in good health. The V call is TRBV2, the J call TRBJ1-6; D call uncertain. The CDR3 region has the DNA TGTGCCAGCAGGGCCGTACCCTATAATTCACCCCTCCACTTT. Translation gives CASRAVPYNSPLHF. Supplemented by reference TRBV2 and TRBJ1-6, the full variable domain reads EPEVTQTPSHQVTQMGQEVILRCVPISNHLYFYWYRQILGQKVEFLVSFYNNEISEKSEIFDDQFSVERPDGSNFTLKIRSTKLEDSAMYFCASRAVPYNSPLHFGNGTRLTVT.